This passage covers 16 T cell receptor beta chains from one sample sequenced in a study of CD8+ T cells in alopecia areata. Once RNA had been extracted, it was reverse transcribed into cDNA to act as the sequencing template. Sequencing used immunoSEQ multiplex PCR; TCRdb keeps in-frame clones, though not all of them. Here the sample spans around 6,900 clones, roughly 70% being singletons. The treatment is: oral pan-JAK inhibitor, 5-10 mg twice daily. Individuals with alopecia areata gave both lesional scalp punch biopsies and peripheral blood for collection. Sequencing used skin, obtained at week 4, from a patient treated with tofacitinib. Source of these receptors: a human donor with alopecia areata.

V gene TRBV30 combines with J gene TRBJ1-1; possible D gene TRBD1, 5 bases. Trimming took 0 bases from V and 2 from J, leaving 16 bases between them. CDR1 is GTSNPN, CDR2 SVGIG, per germline (reference sequence). The CDR3 is 16 amino acids. The CDR3 coding sequence is TGTGCCTGGAGTGTAATCCCCGGACAAACTAACACTGAAGCTTTCTTT. This codes for CAWSVIPGQTNTEAFF.

The V gene is TRBV30, the J gene TRBJ1-1; D uncertain. The germline CDR1 and CDR2 sequences are GTSNPN and SVGIG (reference sequence). The germline V and J ends were trimmed by 0 bases and 1 base, with 9 bases remaining between them. The CDR3 spans 14 residues. As DNA, the CDR3 is TGTGCCTGGAGTGTGGAGGAGGAGAACACTGAAGCTTTCTTT. This gives the protein CAWSVEEENTEAFF. Full variable domain (missing parts from reference TRBV30 and TRBJ1-1): SQTIHQWPATLVQPVGSPLSLECTVEGTSNPNLYWYRQAAGRGLQLLFYSVGIGQISSEVPQNLSASRPQDRQFILSSKKLLLSDSGFYLCAWSVEEENTEAFFGQGTRLTVV.

The rearrangement uses TRBV10-2 and TRBJ2-2; tentatively, D is TRBD1 or TRBD2 (5 bases each). Germline-derived CDR1 and CDR2 are WSHSY and SAAADI. The CDR3 spans 18 residues. The germline V and J ends were trimmed by 5 bases and 0 bases, with 19 bases remaining between them. CDR3 DNA: TGCGCCAGCAGTTACAGGACCCGGCGGGCCGCGAACACCGGGGAGCTGTTTTTT. Protein: CASSYRTRRAANTGELFF.

The V and J genes are TRBV6-6 and TRBJ2-1; D may be TRBD2 (5 bases). V was pared by 6 bases and J by 2 bases, with 17 bases between. CDR3 length: 16 amino acids. Germline lookup yields CDR1 MNHNY and CDR2 SVGAGI (reference sequence). The CDR3 sequence is CASSPLGIYPYNEQFF. The CDR3 region has the DNA TGTGCCAGCAGCCCCCTCGGGATATACCCCTACAATGAGCAGTTCTTC.

The CDR3 spells CASSLFSRGDTQYF. The CDR3 coding sequence is TGTGCCAGCAGCTTATTTTCGAGGGGAGATACGCAGTATTTT. The chain employs TRBV11-2 and TRBJ2-3; D might be TRBD1 or TRBD2, each matching 5 bases. V lost 2 bases, J lost 5 bases, and 11 bases lay in between. In germline, CDR1 is SGHAT, CDR2 FQNNGV. The CDR3 sequence is 14 residues long.

The V call is TRBV14, the J call TRBJ1-6; no clear D gene. The V gene's germline CDR1 is SGHDN and CDR2 FVKESK. V was pared by 0 bases and J by 0 bases, with 6 bases between. The CDR3 contains 16 residues. CDR3 in DNA: TGTGCCAGCAGCCAAGAAAGGAGCTCCTATAATTCACCCCTCCACTTT. Residues: CASSQERSSYNSPLHF.

The chain has TRBV10-2 and TRBJ2-3; D not certain. The germline V gene encodes CDR1 WSHSY and CDR2 SAAADI. The V gene lost 6 bases and the J gene lost 2 bases, with 12 bases spanning the gap. There are 14 residues in the CDR3. CDR3: CASRAGDYTDTQYF. In DNA, the CDR3 is TGCGCCAGCAGAGCAGGAGATTACACAGATACGCAGTATTTT.

The chain couples TRBV6-6 to TRBJ1-4; 9 bases are shared with TRBD1. Germline CDR1 reads MNHNY; CDR2 reads SVGAGI (reference sequence). The CDR3 runs 13 residues. The V gene end was trimmed by 6 bases and the J gene end by 7 bases; junction bases not matched to a gene: 3. CDR3 sequence reads: CASRGTGREKLFF. The CDR3 DNA reads as TGTGCCAGCAGGGGGACAGGGCGTGAAAAACTGTTTTTT.

The genes are TRBV14 and TRBJ2-2; D ambiguous. V was pared by 4 bases and J by 2 bases, with 20 bases between. CDR3 length: 18 amino acids. Germline V CDR1 and CDR2: SGHDN, FVKESK. The CDR3 DNA is TGTGCCAGCAGCCGCAGATACAAAACTCTAACAAACACCGGGGAGCTGTTTTTT. Translating gives CASSRRYKTLTNTGELFF.

The J gene is TRBJ1-1, the V gene TRBV7-9; D unresolved. Trimming pared 5 bases from V and 4 bases from J, leaving 8 bases between. The CDR3 extends over 12 amino acids. CDR1 SEHNR and CDR2 FQNEAQ come from the germline V gene (reference sequence). DNA of the CDR3: TGTGCCAGCAGCAGAGGTGGCACTGAAGCTTTCTTT. Translated: CASSRGGTEAFF. Full variable domain (outside the CDR3, taken from reference TRBV7-9 and TRBJ1-1): DTGVSQNPRHKITKRGQNVTFRCDPISEHNRLYWYRQTLGQGPEFLTYFQNEAQLEKSRLLSDRFSAERPKGSFSTLEIQRTEQGDSAMYLCASSRGGTEAFFGQGTRLTVV.

This chain connects TRBV9 to TRBJ2-1; 11 positions agree with TRBD2. V was clipped by 4 bases and J by 6 bases; unmatched bases: 6. The CDR3 sequence is 15 residues long. Germline assignment: CDR1 SGDLS and CDR2 YYNGEE. The DNA of the CDR3 is TGTGCCAGCAGCCCTAGCGGGGGGCGACGCAATGAGCAGTTCTTC. As protein: CASSPSGGRRNEQFF.

The CDR3 bases are TGTGCCAGCAGCTTGTCGAACCGATTCAACTATGGCTACACCTTC. It is translated as CASSLSNRFNYGYTF. This chain uses TRBV5-5 with TRBJ1-2; D uncertain. Per germline, CDR1 SGHKS and CDR2 YYEKEE (reference sequence). The CDR3 has 15 residues. Trimming cost V 1 base and J 2 bases, with 12 bases left between them. The full variable domain, its missing parts supplied by reference TRBV5-5 and TRBJ1-2, is DAGVTQSPTHLIKTRGQQVTLRCSPISGHKSVSWYQQVLGQGPQFIFQYYEKEERGRGNFPDRFSARQFPNYSSELNVNALLLGDSALYLCASSLSNRFNYGYTFGSGTRLTVV.

The chain couples TRBV6-5 to TRBJ1-2; no firm D call. Trimming shortened V by 3 bases and J by 2 bases, and 13 bases separated the two germline ends. Germline V CDR1 and CDR2: MNHEY, SVGAGI. The CDR3 has 15 residues. The CDR3 DNA is TGTGCCAGCAGTTATTCACGAGCGGGGAACTATGGCTACACCTTC. Its translation is CASSYSRAGNYGYTF.

About this clone itself: A read error may account for a junction end that differs from germline. The chain employs TRBV9 and TRBJ2-7; 9 nucleotides line up with TRBD2. CDR3 length equals 14 residues. Germline V gene sequence: CDR1 SGDLS, CDR2 YYNGEE. In nucleotides, the CDR3 is TGTGCCAGCTCCCCTAGCGGGACGGCCTACGGGCAGTACTTC. Protein: CASSPSGTAYGQYF.

This clone turned up a few times. V usage is TRBV6-5 and J usage is TRBJ2-3, with D unclear. In germline, CDR1 is MNHEY, CDR2 SVGAGI. The CDR3 contains 14 residues. The germline V and J ends were trimmed by 5 bases and 1 base, with 10 bases remaining between them. CDR3 loop: CASSPQTRTDTQYF. The CDR3, as DNA: TGTGCCAGCAGTCCCCAGACACGCACAGATACGCAGTATTTT.

This clone turned up a few times. This sequence joins TRBV7-8 and TRBJ2-7; 10 bases agree with TRBD1. Germline V gene lookup returns CDR1 SGHVS and CDR2 FQNEAQ. Germline trimming cut 2 bases from V and 3 bases from J; bases unmatched to any gene: 4. CDR3 length: 15 residues. The CDR3 nucleotides are TGTGCCAGCAGCTTATGCCGGACAGGGGGCTACGAGCAGTACTTC. This encodes CASSLCRTGGYEQYF.